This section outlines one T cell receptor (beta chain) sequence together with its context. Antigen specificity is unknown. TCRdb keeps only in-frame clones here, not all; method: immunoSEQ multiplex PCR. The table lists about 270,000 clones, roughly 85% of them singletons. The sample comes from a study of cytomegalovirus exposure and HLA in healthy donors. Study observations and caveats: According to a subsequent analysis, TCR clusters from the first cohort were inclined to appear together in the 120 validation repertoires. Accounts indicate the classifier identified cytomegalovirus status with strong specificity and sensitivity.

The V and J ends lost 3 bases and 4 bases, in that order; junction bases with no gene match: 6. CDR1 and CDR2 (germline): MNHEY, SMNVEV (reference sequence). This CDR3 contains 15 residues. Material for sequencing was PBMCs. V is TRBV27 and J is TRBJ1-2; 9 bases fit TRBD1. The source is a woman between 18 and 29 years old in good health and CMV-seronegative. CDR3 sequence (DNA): TGTGCCAGCAGTTTTTCGGGACAGGGCCCCTATGGCTACACCTTC. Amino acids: CASSFSGQGPYGYTF.